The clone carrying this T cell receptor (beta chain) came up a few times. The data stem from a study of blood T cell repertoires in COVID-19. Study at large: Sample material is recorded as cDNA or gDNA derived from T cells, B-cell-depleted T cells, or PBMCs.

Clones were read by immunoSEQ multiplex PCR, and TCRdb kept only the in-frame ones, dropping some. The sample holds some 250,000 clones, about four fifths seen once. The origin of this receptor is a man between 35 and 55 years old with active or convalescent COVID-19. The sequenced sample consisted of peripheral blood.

The CDR3 is CASSIVVLGRQRKNYGYTF. CDR3 in DNA: TGTGCCAGTAGTATAGTAGTTTTAGGACGTCAGCGGAAAAACTATGGCTACACCTTC. This chain connects TRBV19 to TRBJ1-2, with no clear D. The CDR3 spans 19 residues. The V gene's germline CDR1 is LNHDA and CDR2 SQIVND (reference sequence). Trimming stripped 1 base from V and 2 bases from J, with 23 bases between.